The next 19 T cell receptor beta chains were all read from a single sample in a study of post-analysis software for immune sequencing data. Overall study findings and caveats: TRBV5-6, TRBV5-1 and TRBV20-1 belonged to a set of roughly 5 TRBV segments that were more frequent in patients than controls.

Their antigens remain unidentified. Carried by the TCR beta cDNA libraries were unique molecular identifiers. TCRdb recomputed calls from the PCR reads with MiXCR, one row per CDR3 protein. Found here are under 900,000 distinct CDR3 sequences, roughly half of them singletons; the top ten hold about 4.8%. The source material was blood. These receptors were collected from a girl aged 5-17 years with multiple sclerosis.

Only one count was recorded for this clonotype. This chain uses TRBV7-9 with TRBJ2-1, with TRBD1 as a possible D gene (7 bases). This CDR3 contains 18 residues. Trimming left V 1 base short and J 5 bases short, with 21 bases between. Per the germline V gene, CDR1 is SEHNR and CDR2 is FQNEAQ (reference sequence). The CDR3 DNA reads as TGTGCCAGCAGCTTAGGGTCGGCGGGACAGCTACAGGACAATGAGCAGTTCTTC. Translation gives CASSLGSAGQLQDNEQFF.

The chain carries TRBV20-1 and TRBJ1-5; perhaps TRBD1 as D (5 bases). Germline V gene lookup returns CDR1 DFQATT and CDR2 SNEGSKA (reference sequence). Trimming stripped 0 bases from V and 1 base from J, with 13 bases between. The CDR3 extends over 16 amino acids. The CDR3 DNA follows: TGCAGTGCTAGAGATTACCGGGGCGCGAGCAATCAGCCCCAGCATTTT. Translation gives CSARDYRGASNQPQHF.

V gene TRBV20-1 combines with J gene TRBJ1-5; 8 bases are a match to TRBD1. Per germline, CDR1 DFQATT and CDR2 SNEGSKA (reference sequence). This CDR3 spans 15 amino acids. Trimming took 0 bases from V and 4 from J; bases not matched to a gene: 5. This CDR3 reads CSARDLGTGNQPQHF. DNA of the CDR3: TGCAGTGCTAGAGATCTGGGGACAGGTAATCAGCCCCAGCATTTT.

The chain uses TRBV4-1 and TRBJ2-7, with TRBD1 matching over 8 bases. Losses at the gene ends were 1 base for V and 2 bases for J; bases not matched to a gene: 4. Germline V gene lookup returns CDR1 MGHRA and CDR2 YSYEKL. This CDR3 has 15 amino acids. The CDR3 here is CASSQGSRGPYEQYF. CDR3 in DNA: TGCGCCAGCAGCCAAGGTTCCAGGGGGCCCTACGAGCAGTACTTC.

The chain recombines TRBV5-1 with TRBJ1-5; weak D call: TRBD1 (5 bases). V was shortened by 5 bases and J by 3 bases, with 15 bases between the two germline ends. CDR1 and CDR2 from the germline V gene are SGHRS and YFSETQ. The CDR3 spans 15 residues. CDR3 sequence: CASSFSSGTNQPQHF. Here the CDR3 DNA reads TGCGCCAGCAGTTTCTCATCAGGGACCAATCAGCCCCAGCATTTT.

The chain joins TRBV7-3 to TRBJ2-1; D remains unclear. The germline V gene has CDR1 SGHTA and CDR2 FQGTGA. The CDR3 contains 13 residues. The ends were cut back, 1 base at V and 9 bases at J, with 10 bases in the middle. The CDR3 DNA reads TGTGCCAGCAGCTTAAATATGGCCGGTGAGCAGTTCTTC. Translating gives CASSLNMAGEQFF.

The count of this clonotype is one. This chain uses TRBV11-2 with TRBJ2-1, with 7 positions matching TRBD2. Germline V gene lookup returns CDR1 SGHAT and CDR2 FQNNGV. The V gene end was trimmed by 7 bases and the J gene end by 4 bases; junction bases not matched to a gene: 13. The CDR3 consists of 16 residues. CDR3 nucleotides: TGTGCCAGCACCATAGCCGGGCTAGCGGCTTACAATGAGCAGTTCTTC. It specifies CASTIAGLAAYNEQFF.

Comments on this clonotype: Likely a read error: the CDR3 ends without its conserved phenylalanine or tryptophan. The J gene is TRBJ2-4, the V gene TRBV5-1; D is perhaps TRBD2 (6 bases). Germline lookup yields CDR1 SGHRS and CDR2 YFSETQ. Trimming cost V 4 bases and J 13 bases, with 21 bases left between them. The CDR3 length is 14 residues. CDR3 amino acids: CASSRNDVPREQYC. CDR3 in DNA: TGCGCCAGCAGCAGAAACGACGTCCCCCGGGAGCAGTACTGC.

The V call is TRBV20-1, the J call TRBJ2-7; D remains ambiguous. Germline V gene data show CDR1 as DFQATT and CDR2 as SNEGSKA (reference sequence). CDR3 length equals 14 residues. V gave up 6 bases and J gave up 1 base, with 16 bases separating them. The CDR3 sequence: CSAPYYGRSYEQYF. CDR3 nucleotides: TGCAGTGCCCCGTACTACGGACGGTCCTACGAGCAGTACTTC.

As regards this clonotype: At one of its ends the junction is not consistent with the germline gene, which may arise from a read error. The V and J genes are TRBV5-1 and TRBJ2-1, with a weak D call TRBD2 (5 bases). Per the germline V gene, CDR1 is SGHRS and CDR2 is YFSETQ. The CDR3 extends over 12 amino acids. CDR3 DNA sequence: TGTGCCAGCAGTTCTCTGGGAGATGAGCAGTTCTTC. It encodes CASSSLGDEQFF.

V gene TRBV20-1 combines with J gene TRBJ1-5; 12 bases agree with TRBD1. CDR3 size: 16 residues. Germline CDR1 and CDR2: DFQATT and SNEGSKA (reference sequence). J gave up 4 bases and V 4 bases, and 8 bases lay outside the gene matches. CDR3 DNA: TGCAGTGCTATCTCCGGGACAGGGGGCGGGAATCAGCCCCAGCATTTT. It is translated as CSAISGTGGGNQPQHF.

The V call is TRBV7-3, the J call TRBJ2-1; possible D gene TRBD2, 6 bases. CDR1 and CDR2 from the germline V gene are SGHTA and FQGTGA. There are 17 residues in the CDR3. Trimming took 1 base from V and 0 from J, leaving 13 bases between them. The CDR3 bases are TGTGCCAGCAGCTTAAGTGGGGGGTTGAGCTCCTACAATGAGCAGTTCTTC. Encoded protein: CASSLSGGLSSYNEQFF. The full variable domain, its missing parts supplied by reference TRBV7-3 and TRBJ2-1, is GAGVSQTPSNKVTEKGKYVELRCDPISGHTALYWYRQSLGQGPEFLIYFQGTGAADDSGLPNDRFFAVRPEGSVSTLKIQRTERGDSAVYLCASSLSGGLSSYNEQFFGPGTRLTVL.

This clonotype has only one observation. This sequence joins TRBV10-3 and TRBJ2-3; 9 bases are shared with TRBD1. The CDR3 is 15 amino acids. Looked up from germline, CDR1 is ENHRY and CDR2 is SYGVKD. V was pared by 4 bases and J by 2 bases, with 4 bases of the junction left unmatched. Here the CDR3 DNA reads TGTGCCATCAGTGTACAGGGGGCACTCACAGATACGCAGTATTTT. Translating gives CAISVQGALTDTQYF.

In DNA, the CDR3 is TGTGCCAGCAGTTTTTCCGGGACAGTTCCGTACGAGCAGTACTTC. It translates to CASSFSGTVPYEQYF. The chain joins TRBV12-3 or TRBV12-4 to TRBJ2-5; 7 bases agree with TRBD1. The J call may be wrong; the DNA end is better matched by TRBJ2-7. The length of the CDR3 is 15 residues.

The CDR3 spells CASSKRISSYEQYF. CDR3 in DNA: TGTGCCAGCAGCAAAAGGATCTCCTCCTACGAGCAGTACTTC. The chain joins TRBV7-8 to TRBJ2-7; D unresolved. CDR3 size: 14 residues. In germline, CDR1 is SGHVS, CDR2 FQNEAQ. Trimming shortened V by 5 bases and J by 0 bases, and 11 bases separated the two germline ends.

V and J are TRBV3-1 and TRBJ2-7; TRBD2 matches 7 bases. CDR1 LGHDT and CDR2 YNNKEL come from the germline V gene (reference sequence). J gave up 3 bases and V 4 bases, and 9 bases lay outside the gene matches. The CDR3 contains 15 residues. The CDR3 DNA sequence: TGTGCCAGCAGCCGGGATGGCGGGAGATTCTACGAGCAGTACTTC. Translating gives CASSRDGGRFYEQYF.

This clonotype was seen a few times. This chain joins TRBV4-2 and TRBJ1-5, with unresolved D. Germline assignment: CDR1 LGHNA and CDR2 YNFKEQ. The CDR3 extends over 15 amino acids. Trimming shortened V by 0 bases and J by 7 bases, and 13 bases separated the two germline ends. The CDR3 protein is CASSQDGRQLQPQHF. The DNA of the CDR3 is TGTGCCAGCAGCCAAGATGGGCGTCAGTTGCAGCCCCAGCATTTT.

The chain is built from TRBV28 and TRBJ2-4; maybe TRBD2 (6 bases). Germline V gives CDR1 MDHEN, CDR2 SYDVKM. Deletions cut 6 bases from V and 0 bases from J, with 15 bases between. This CDR3 is 16 amino acids long. In nucleotides, the CDR3 is TGTGCCAGCAGCCAAACTGGGGGGTTAGCCAAAAACATTCAGTACTTC. Protein sequence: CASSQTGGLAKNIQYF. Based on the CDR3 plus reference TRBV28 and TRBJ2-4, the full variable domain is DVKVTQSSRYLVKRTGEKVFLECVQDMDHENMFWYRQDPGLGLRLIYFSYDVKMKEKGDIPEGYSVSREKKERFSLILESASTNQTSMYLCASSQTGGLAKNIQYFGAGTRLSVL.

The rearrangement joins TRBV2 to TRBJ2-1; D uncertain. The J call may be mistaken, given a closer DNA end match to TRBJ2-4. CDR1 is SNHLY and CDR2 is FYNNEI in the germline V gene. The CDR3 is made up of 13 amino acids. CDR3 nucleotide sequence: TGTGCCAGCTATCGACCCGGGCCCTACGATCAGTACTTC. It codes for CASYRPGPYDQYF.